The 29 T cell receptor beta chains given below trace back to one sample, sequenced in a study of T cell responses to AZD1222 COVID-19 vaccine. The method was immunoSEQ multiplex PCR; TCRdb's version includes in-frame clones alone and lacks a portion of them. Counted here are 120,000 or so clones, around 83% occurring once; the ten biggest clones make up about 2.9%. Sequencing was performed on peripheral blood, taken 28 days after the second AZD1222 dose. These receptors were collected from an adult who received the AZD1222 COVID-19 vaccine.

The rearrangement links TRBV5-1 to TRBJ1-1; TRBD1 is a possible D gene (5 bases). V was cut by 4 bases and J by 3 bases, with 19 bases left in between. The CDR3 consists of 16 residues. From germline, CDR1 is SGHRS and CDR2 YFSETQ. Here the CDR3 DNA reads TGCGCCAGCAGCCGTCCCGGGACTTTTTCTGACACTGAAGCTTTCTTT. Translation: CASSRPGTFSDTEAFF. Based on the CDR3 plus reference TRBV5-1 and TRBJ1-1, the full variable domain is KAGVTQTPRYLIKTRGQQVTLSCSPISGHRSVSWYQQTPGQGLQFLFEYFSETQRNKGNFPGRFSGRQFSNSRSEMNVSTLELGDSALYLCASSRPGTFSDTEAFFGQGTRLTVV.

The chain is built from TRBV10-3 and TRBJ1-1; the match to TRBD1 covers 7 bases. The CDR3 length is 15 residues. Germline values: CDR1 ENHRY, CDR2 SYGVKD. Trimming removed 6 bases from V and 1 base from J; junction bases left unmatched: 8. CDR3 protein: CAISLTGLKNTEAFF. DNA for the CDR3: TGTGCCATCAGCCTGACAGGGCTTAAGAACACTGAAGCTTTCTTT.

The J gene is TRBJ2-7, the V gene TRBV30, with TRBD2 as a possible D gene (6 bases). The germline V and J ends were trimmed by 3 bases and 3 bases, with 15 bases remaining between them. Looked up from germline, CDR1 is GTSNPN and CDR2 is SVGIG (reference sequence). The CDR3 runs 14 residues. The CDR3 DNA reads as TGTGCCTGGAGCCTCGGGGGTGGCCACTACGAGCAGTACTTC. Its protein is CAWSLGGGHYEQYF.

The rearrangement uses TRBV28 and TRBJ2-7; possibly TRBD1 or TRBD2 for D (6 bases each). Trimming removed 0 bases from V and 3 bases from J, with 12 bases in between. The CDR3 spans 15 residues. Germline V CDR1 and CDR2: MDHEN, SYDVKM. The CDR3 here is CASSLWEGGDYEQYF. CDR3 nucleotides: TGTGCCAGCAGTTTATGGGAGGGGGGCGACTACGAGCAGTACTTC.

The V and J genes are TRBV18 and TRBJ1-3; possible D gene TRBD1, 6 bases. CDR3 length: 15 residues. Trimming took off 3 bases at V and 0 bases at J, with 9 bases between the two ends. CDR1 and CDR2 from the germline V gene are KGHSH and LQKENI. The CDR3 protein is CASSPLDSSGNTIYF. The CDR3 region has the DNA TGTGCCAGCTCACCCTTGGACAGCTCTGGAAACACCATATATTTT.

V is TRBV30 and J is TRBJ1-3, with TRBD1 identical over 8 bases. The trim removed 6 bases at V and 4 bases at J, leaving 2 bases unmatched. Germline V gene lookup returns CDR1 GTSNPN and CDR2 SVGIG (reference sequence). This CDR3 has 12 amino acids. CDR3 region: CACRGQGNTIYF. Here the CDR3 DNA reads TGTGCCTGCAGGGGGCAAGGAAACACCATATATTTT.

V is TRBV28 and J is TRBJ1-2; D not resolved. CDR1 MDHEN and CDR2 SYDVKM come from the germline V gene. The V end was cut by 3 bases, the J end by 0 bases, with 11 bases between. The CDR3 has 15 amino acids. The CDR3, as DNA: TGTGCCAGCAGTTTTACAACGGTAGCTAACTATGGCTACACCTTC. Its translation is CASSFTTVANYGYTF.

The count of this clone is one. The rearrangement links TRBV9 to TRBJ1-1; weak D call: TRBD1 (6 bases). The germline gives CDR1 SGDLS, CDR2 YYNGEE. The germline V and J ends were trimmed by 3 bases and 2 bases, with 14 bases remaining between them. The CDR3 length is 15 residues. The CDR3 sequence: CASSASSQGNTEAFF. CDR3 in DNA: TGTGCCAGCAGCGCTTCTTCACAGGGCAACACTGAAGCTTTCTTT.

The sample holds one count of this clone. This chain uses TRBV29-1 with TRBJ1-3; TRBD1 matches 7 bases. The V gene's germline CDR1 is SQVTM and CDR2 ANQGSEA. The ends lost 5 bases at V and 3 bases at J; junction bases unmatched: 4. The CDR3 contains 13 residues. The CDR3 region is CSVSQGYGNTIYF. CDR3 DNA: TGCAGCGTTTCACAGGGGTATGGAAACACCATATATTTT. The full variable domain, with the rest looked up from reference TRBV29-1 and TRBJ1-3, is SAVISQKPSRDICQRGTSLTIQCQVDSQVTMMFWYRQQPGQSLTLIATANQGSEATYESGFVIDKFPISRPNLTFSTLTVSNMSPEDSSIYLCSVSQGYGNTIYFGEGSWLTVV.

The chain carries TRBV3-1 (or the pseudogene TRBV3-2) and TRBJ1-6, with TRBD1 matching 7 bases. Germline lookup yields CDR1 LGHDT and CDR2 YNNKEL (reference sequence). J was trimmed by 4 bases and V by 4 bases; bases with no gene match: 10. The CDR3 loop spans 17 amino acids. The CDR3 here is CASSRLPGDSYNSPLHF. The DNA for the CDR3 is TGTGCCAGCAGCCGATTGCCCGGGGACAGTTATAATTCACCCCTCCACTTT.

The CDR3 coding sequence is TGTGCCAGTAATACAGTGCTGGGGGAGACCCAGTACTTC. As protein: CASNTVLGETQYF. The chain links TRBV19 to TRBJ2-5; D is unclear. CDR3 length: 13 amino acids. V was pared by 7 bases and J by 5 bases, with 14 bases between. CDR1 and CDR2 from the germline V gene are LNHDA and SQIVND (reference sequence).

CDR3 residues: CASGTRETQYF. The CDR3 nucleotides are TGTGCCAGCGGGACCAGGGAGACCCAGTACTTC. The gene calls are TRBV7-8 and TRBJ2-5; the D call may be TRBD1 or TRBD2 (5 bases each). The CDR3 is made up of 11 amino acids. Germline assignment: CDR1 SGHVS and CDR2 FQNEAQ. Trimming stripped 8 bases from V and 5 bases from J, with 9 bases between.

The chain employs TRBV6-5 and TRBJ2-3; no reliable D call. Deletions cut 6 bases from V and 3 bases from J, with 16 bases between. The CDR3 is made up of 15 amino acids. Germline V gene data show CDR1 as MNHEY and CDR2 as SVGAGI. The CDR3 nucleotides are TGTGCCAGCAGGCTGACCGACCTTGTTACAGATACGCAGTATTTT. Its translation: CASRLTDLVTDTQYF.

The chain has TRBV13 and TRBJ1-2, with TRBD1 matching over 7 bases. V was clipped by 3 bases and J by 0 bases; unmatched bases: 7. This CDR3 is 16 amino acids long. Germline loops: CDR1 PRHDT, CDR2 FYEKMQ (reference sequence). CDR3 loop: CASSFTAGGANYGYTF. As DNA, the CDR3 is TGTGCCAGCAGCTTCACAGCAGGGGGAGCTAACTATGGCTACACCTTC.

This clone was seen once. This chain links TRBV7-6 with TRBJ2-2; 7 nucleotides align to TRBD2. This CDR3 has 16 residues. Germline values: CDR1 SGHVS, CDR2 FNYEAQ. Losses at the gene ends were 1 base for V and 0 bases for J; bases not matched to a gene: 2. CDR3 protein: CASSLGLATNTGELFF. The CDR3 coding sequence is TGTGCCAGCAGCTTAGGACTAGCAACGAACACCGGGGAGCTGTTTTTT. The full variable domain, completed using reference TRBV7-6 and TRBJ2-2, is GAGVSQSPRYKVTKRGQDVALRCDPISGHVSLYWYRQALGQGPEFLTYFNYEAQQDKSGLPNDRFSAERPEGSISTLTIQRTEQRDSAMYRCASSLGLATNTGELFFGEGSRLTVL.

The chain carries TRBV19 and TRBJ1-4; TRBD1 matches at 8 bases. The CDR3 runs to 14 residues. Germline V gene sequence: CDR1 LNHDA, CDR2 SQIVND (reference sequence). Trimming cost V 10 bases and J 7 bases; bases outside gene matches: 11. The CDR3 spells CATSQTGEGEKLFF. CDR3 DNA: TGTGCCACCTCACAGACAGGGGAGGGTGAAAAACTGTTTTTT.

The chain carries TRBV5-6 and TRBJ1-2, with D possibly matching TRBD1 (6 bases). The V and J ends lost 3 bases and 5 bases respectively, with 14 bases between them. The CDR3 is 14 residues long. Germline CDR1 is SGHDT and CDR2 is YYEEEE. The CDR3 bases are TGTGCCAGCAGCTCGAGGTGGACAGATTATGGCTACACCTTC. The encoded protein is CASSSRWTDYGYTF.

Details on this clone: One end of the junction is discordant with germline, which a read error may explain. CDR3 region: CASSEGQGVVGEELFF. CDR3 DNA: TGTGCCAGCAGTGAGGGCCAGGGGGTAGTTGGTGAAGAACTGTTTTTT. The chain is built from TRBV2 and TRBJ1-4; 7 positions match TRBD1. The germline CDR1 and CDR2 sequences are SNHLY and FYNNEI. The CDR3 has 16 residues.

This clone has only one observation. The rearrangement uses TRBV7-3 and TRBJ2-3; 8 bases agree with TRBD1. J was trimmed by 1 base and V by 2 bases; bases with no gene match: 8. CDR3 length equals 17 residues. The germline gives CDR1 SGHTA, CDR2 FQGTGA. Here the CDR3 DNA reads TGTGCCAGCAGCTTAGCCGCCGGGACAGGCCGCACAGATACGCAGTATTTT. Amino acids: CASSLAAGTGRTDTQYF.

The chain employs TRBV19 and TRBJ2-7; D is ambiguous. The CDR3 consists of 15 residues. V was shortened by 3 bases and J by 2 bases, with 14 bases between the two germline ends. Germline assignment: CDR1 LNHDA and CDR2 SQIVND (reference sequence). As DNA, the CDR3 is TGTGCCAGTAGTATGGCCCTCCTGGGGACCTACGAGCAGTACTTC. Its translation is CASSMALLGTYEQYF.

V gene TRBV25-1 combines with J gene TRBJ1-1, with TRBD1 identical over 10 bases. Germline CDR1 MGHDK, CDR2 SYGVNS. The V segment lost 3 bases and the J segment 3 bases; nucleotides outside the gene matches: 7. The CDR3 runs 16 residues. The CDR3, as DNA: TGTGCCAGCAGTGACCGGGACAGGGGTGAATACACTGAAGCTTTCTTT. Encoded protein: CASSDRDRGEYTEAFF.

The J gene is TRBJ1-2, the V gene TRBV6-5; 8 bases line up with TRBD1. CDR1 and CDR2 from the germline V gene are MNHEY and SVGAGI. With V trimmed by 2 bases and J by 1 base, 3 bases remained unmatched. The CDR3 runs 15 residues. CDR3 residues: CASSYQGAGNYGYTF. Written as DNA, the CDR3 is TGTGCCAGCAGTTACCAGGGGGCCGGTAACTATGGCTACACCTTC.

This chain uses TRBV19 with TRBJ1-5; 8 positions agree with TRBD1. V gave up 4 bases and J gave up 7 bases; unmatched junction bases: 6. This CDR3 comprises 14 residues. Germline lookup yields CDR1 LNHDA and CDR2 SQIVND (reference sequence). This CDR3 is CASSTGGARQPQHF. The CDR3 DNA follows: TGTGCCAGTAGTACAGGGGGCGCACGGCAGCCCCAGCATTTT. The whole variable domain, remainder taken from reference TRBV19 and TRBJ1-5, is DGGITQSPKYLFRKEGQNVTLSCEQNLNHDAMYWYRQDPGQGLRLIYYSQIVNDFQKGDIAEGYSVSREKKESFPLTVTSAQKNPTAFYLCASSTGGARQPQHFGDGTRLSIL.

The chain couples TRBV10-1 to TRBJ2-1, with 11 bases identical to TRBD1. The CDR3 is 17 residues long. Germline CDR1 is WNHNN and CDR2 is SYGVQD (reference sequence). V dropped 6 bases and J dropped 10; count of bases not matched to a gene: 17. For the CDR3, the DNA is TGCGCCAGCAGCCCCGGACAGGGGGCCTCCCTAGCCAAGGAGCAGTTCTTC. Translated: CASSPGQGASLAKEQFF.

As DNA, the CDR3 is TGTGCCAGCAGAGGACAGACTTCAAATTCACCCCTCCACTTT. Its protein product is CASRGQTSNSPLHF. The chain has TRBV2 and TRBJ1-6; D might be TRBD1 (6 bases). Per germline, CDR1 SNHLY and CDR2 FYNNEI. This CDR3 contains 14 residues. V dropped 6 bases and J dropped 7 bases, with 13 bases sitting between them. Based on the CDR3 plus reference TRBV2 and TRBJ1-6, the full variable domain is EPEVTQTPSHQVTQMGQEVILRCVPISNHLYFYWYRQILGQKVEFLVSFYNNEISEKSEIFDDQFSVERPDGSNFTLKIRSTKLEDSAMYFCASRGQTSNSPLHFGNGTRLTVT.

The chain carries TRBV7-2 and TRBJ2-1; 13 positions match TRBD2. The CDR3 is 12 amino acids. Germline values: CDR1 SGHTA, CDR2 FQGNSA. Losses at the gene ends were 5 bases for V and 14 bases for J; bases not matched to a gene: 3. The CDR3 nucleotides read TGTGCCAGCAGCCTGGGGACTAGCGGGGAGTTCTTC. Its protein is CASSLGTSGEFF.

V gene TRBV29-1 combines with J gene TRBJ1-1; D is unresolved. CDR1 SQVTM and CDR2 ANQGSEA come from the germline V gene. Trimming removed 6 bases from V and 1 base from J, with 21 bases in between. This CDR3 is built from 16 residues. The CDR3 bases are TGCAGCGTCCCAGGCGTGTGGGCAACGGGGAACACTGAAGCTTTCTTT. Translated: CSVPGVWATGNTEAFF. The entire variable domain, with the rest obtained from reference TRBV29-1 and TRBJ1-1, is as follows: SAVISQKPSRDICQRGTSLTIQCQVDSQVTMMFWYRQQPGQSLTLIATANQGSEATYESGFVIDKFPISRPNLTFSTLTVSNMSPEDSSIYLCSVPGVWATGNTEAFFGQGTRLTVV.

This sequence joins TRBV6-4 and TRBJ1-6; D is perhaps TRBD1 (6 bases). Germline values: CDR1 MRHNA, CDR2 SNTAGT. This CDR3 is 15 amino acids long. V was shortened by 2 bases and J by 9 bases, with 14 bases between the two germline ends. Written as DNA, the CDR3 is TGTGCCAGCAGTGACGGAATAGGGGGGGGTTCACCCCTCCACTTT. Translation: CASSDGIGGGSPLHF.

This sequence joins TRBV18 and TRBJ1-6; maybe TRBD1 (6 bases). The CDR3 is 14 residues long. Germline CDR1 reads KGHSH; CDR2 reads LQKENI. V lost 6 bases and J 10 bases, leaving 16 bases between the germline ends. CDR3 sequence reads: CASSLDRKGSPLHF. The DNA of the CDR3 is TGTGCCAGCTCTCTGGACAGAAAAGGATCACCCCTCCACTTT.